The present entry profiles one T cell receptor beta chain with its context. Its specific antigen is unknown. Base qualities are not at hand, and no much larger clone is one base apart. The sample originates from a study of blood T cell repertoires in COVID-19 (dated by TCRdb to the early 2020s). For the study in its entirety: Samples from collaborators originated in the United States, Italy and Spain and spanned both the acute and convalescent phases of COVID-19. The material from the prospective study consisted of cDNA or gDNA derived from T cells, B-cell-depleted T cells, or PBMCs. The dataset comprised deeply sampled blood TCRbeta repertoires from subjects exposed to, actively infected with, or recovered from COVID-19. A freely available public database, intended as a resource for researchers studying the immune response to SARS-CoV-2, is where the repertoires were released. The samples were drawn from the first 160 participants of the ongoing ImmuneRACE study and from 950 to 1,500 subjects provided by 6 global collaborators. Sample metadata almost always included a de-identified subject ID, COVID-19 status, age in years and sex. Where available, HLA class I and class II types were obtained from metadata supplied by the sample provider rather than from assay-based typing.

TCRbeta CDR3 regions were amplified from genomic DNA by means of the immunoSEQ Assay, a bias-controlled multiplex PCR. The original pipeline was this. The number of nucleated cells in each sample was estimated by amplification of reference gene primers within the assay. To quantify the absolute abundance of each unique TCRbeta CDR3 rearrangement, sequence reads were collapsed and filtered. For each sample, productive Simpson clonality was calculated as the square root of Simpson's diversity index across productive rearrangements. Here the immuneACCESS table is served through TCRdb, limited to in-frame sequences with V and J called. Missing clones are a known gap in these copies; in checked studies unresolved V genes cover under half, and the rest lacks a known reason. V, J and clone size derive from that table, while D and trimming were established from the DNA sequence. This sample is represented by about 180,000 clones; 75% to 90% of them were singletons. 9.5% to 13% of the sample goes to the ten largest clones.

CDR1 and CDR2 are read off the germline V gene as SNHLY and FYNNEI. The V end loses 8 bases and the J end loses 10 bases, and a stretch of 15 bases separates them. The CDR3 starts with the cysteine, ends with the phenylalanine, and has 13 residues. The kept DNA is CDR3 alone, 39 bases in frame from the first base. General conclusions and limits of the study: The quantity of clinical and demographic metadata differed by source and by participant and was supplied without curation.

Collaborating institutions collected whole blood in K2EDTA tubes following their own protocols. For TCRbeta analysis, collaborators shipped samples as frozen whole blood, isolated PBMCs, or DNA extracted from either of those sample types. The TCR sequence derives from a human donor with active or convalescent COVID-19. The donor label of this sample is uncertain. The chain is made from TRBV2 and TRBJ1-6; a tentative D match to TRBD1 spans 5 bases. Sequencing was done on a sample of peripheral blood. The CDR3 loop reads CASLVAGRSPLHF. The DNA is TGTGCCAGCTTGGTAGCAGGGCGGTCACCCCTCCACTTT. Where the CDR3 stops, the reference TRBV2 and TRBJ1-6 genes take over; the full variable domain is EPEVTQTPSHQVTQMGQEVILRCVPISNHLYFYWYRQILGQKVEFLVSFYNNEISEKSEIFDDQFSVERPDGSNFTLKIRSTKLEDSAMYFCASLVAGRSPLHFGNGTRLTVT.